The 25 T cell receptor beta chains given below trace back to one sample, sequenced in a study of tumor-infiltrating lymphocytes in primary liver carcinoma. Total RNA amounting to roughly 480 ng was the source from which TCR beta cDNA was made with a constant-region primer. Sequencing libraries for TCR beta derived from three nested multiplex PCR rounds that used slightly modified ARM-PCR. The study ran its first two PCR rounds for 9 to 10 cycles each, using TRBV1-TRBV30 forward primers and a C-beta reverse primer. TCRdb reprocessed the multiplex PCR reads via MiXCR and lists one record per CDR3 protein. Of around 330,000 distinct CDR3 sequences in the sample, around three fifths were seen once. Germline DNA was also extracted, with blood RNA taken from unsorted whole blood. The sequenced sample consisted of peripheral blood. All receptors come from a woman in her twenties or thirties with primary liver carcinoma and hepatitis B virus infection.

This clonotype has ten or more counts. The chain couples TRBV11-2 to TRBJ2-2; a possible D gene is TRBD2 (5 bases). Germline values: CDR1 SGHAT, CDR2 FQNNGV. The V end lost 6 bases, the J end lost 5 bases, and 16 bases lay between the germline ends. The CDR3 runs to 15 residues. The CDR3 loop reads CASRLTKDLTGELFF. The CDR3 bases are TGTGCCAGCAGACTCACTAAGGACTTAACCGGGGAGCTGTTTTTT.

In the case of this clonotype: At one end, the junction sequence differs from germline, possibly due to a read error. The chain recombines TRBV10-3 with TRBJ2-2, with D possibly matching TRBD2 (7 bases). Germline CDR1 and CDR2: ENHRY and SYGVKD. This CDR3 has 16 residues. This CDR3 is CAITPRGEGGTGELFF. In DNA form, the CDR3 reads TGTGCGATCACCCCCCGCGGGGAGGGGGGCACCGGGGAGCTGTTTTTT.

The chain recombines TRBV5-6 with TRBJ1-1; D gene unclear. The CDR3 has 17 residues. V was shortened by 4 bases and J by 1 base, with 20 bases between the two germline ends. Germline V gives CDR1 SGHDT, CDR2 YYEEEE. CDR3 DNA: TGTGCCAGCAGCGGACGGACTTACGAAGCTGGGAACACTGAAGCTTTCTTT. As protein: CASSGRTYEAGNTEAFF.

This clonotype was recorded a few times. The junction differs from germline at one of its ends, possibly a read error. V is TRBV11-2 and J is TRBJ2-7, with D perhaps TRBD1 or TRBD2 (5 bases each). The CDR3 is made up of 14 amino acids. The germline gives CDR1 SGHAT, CDR2 FQNNGV. The CDR3 DNA is TGTGCTAGCAACTTTGGGGGAAAGGTCTACGAGCAGTACTTC. Translating it yields CASNFGGKVYEQYF.

Worth noting for this clonotype: A much larger clone lies a single base off, so this may be a read error. J is TRBJ1-2 and V is TRBV10-3, with TRBD1 matching over 9 bases. The J segment lost 2 bases and the V segment lost 8 bases, leaving 3 bases of the junction unmatched. Germline-derived CDR1 and CDR2 are ENHRY and SYGVKD. CDR3 size: 13 residues. CDR3 bases: TGTGCCATCTGTGGGACAGGGAACTATGGCTACACCTTC. Translation gives CAICGTGNYGYTF.

The V gene is TRBV6-5, the J gene TRBJ1-2, with D perhaps matching TRBD1 (5 bases). The V end lost 5 bases, the J end lost 8 bases, and 21 bases lay between the germline ends. This CDR3 has 15 residues. Looked up from germline, CDR1 is MNHEY and CDR2 is SVGAGI. CDR3 in DNA: TGTGCCAGCAGTAGCGAACTCAGGGCCTCTCGGGGCTACACCTTC. Its translation: CASSSELRASRGYTF.

Of note for this clonotype: A much larger clone lies one base from this, so it may be a read error. This chain joins TRBV4-3 and TRBJ2-5; tentative D call: TRBD2 (6 bases). Germline V gives CDR1 LGHNA, CDR2 YSLEER. The CDR3 is 16 amino acids. The V end was cut by 2 bases, the J end by 4 bases, with 17 bases between. The chain's CDR3 is CASSQHHRGGAETQYF. For the CDR3, the DNA is TGCGCCAGCAGCCAACATCATCGGGGAGGCGCAGAGACCCAGTACTTC.

Worth noting for this clonotype: A much larger clone lies one base from this, so it may be a read error. The conserved final phenylalanine or tryptophan is absent from the CDR3, which likely points to a read error. The CDR3 sequence: CASSWSSNQPQHL. In DNA form, the CDR3 reads TGTGCCAGCAGTTGGAGTAGCAATCAGCCCCAGCATTTA. This chain uses TRBV6-5 with TRBJ1-5; D is uncertain. The germline V gene has CDR1 MNHEY and CDR2 SVGAGI. Trimming left V 4 bases short and J 0 bases short, with 4 bases between. This CDR3 region has 13 residues.

This rearrangement joins TRBV5-4 to TRBJ2-1, with 11 positions matching TRBD2. Trimming took 4 bases from V and 8 from J; bases not matched to a gene: 8. There are 15 residues in the CDR3. Germline V gene data show CDR1 as SGHNT and CDR2 as YYREEE (reference sequence). The CDR3 region is CASSKTSGSADEQFF. As DNA, the CDR3 is TGTGCCAGCAGCAAAACTAGCGGGAGTGCGGATGAGCAGTTCTTC.

The chain uses TRBV7-9 and TRBJ2-1; TRBD2 matches at 16 bases. This CDR3 is built from 20 residues. Looked up from germline, CDR1 is SEHNR and CDR2 is FQNEAQ (reference sequence). Trimming removed 0 bases from V and 1 base from J; junction bases left unmatched: 6. CDR3 nucleotides: TGTGCCAGCAGCTTAGCGGGACTAGCGGGAGGGCGGGGGTCCTACAATGAGCAGTTCTTC. This gives the protein CASSLAGLAGGRGSYNEQFF. The whole variable domain, filled in from reference TRBV7-9 and TRBJ2-1, reads DTGVSQNPRHKITKRGQNVTFRCDPISEHNRLYWYRQTLGQGPEFLTYFQNEAQLEKSRLLSDRFSAERPKGSFSTLEIQRTEQGDSAMYLCASSLAGLAGGRGSYNEQFFGPGTRLTVL.

As concerns this clonotype: An end of the junction differs from the germline gene, which may be a read error. This chain links TRBV11-2 with TRBJ1-5, with 7 nucleotides matching TRBD1. The germline gives CDR1 SGHAT, CDR2 FQNNGV. CDR3 length: 13 amino acids. For the CDR3, the DNA is TGTGCCAGCAACTTAGGGGGCAATCAGTCCCAGCATTTT. As protein: CASNLGGNQSQHF.

Remarks on this clonotype: A much larger clone sits a single nucleotide away, making a read error possible. The final CDR3 position lacks the conserved phenylalanine or tryptophan, pointing to a likely read error. The rearrangement links TRBV29-1 to TRBJ2-1; D gene uncertain. Germline values: CDR1 SQVTM, CDR2 ANQGSEA. This CDR3 has 13 residues. Trimming stripped 4 bases from V and 1 base from J, with 8 bases between. This CDR3 reads CSVVDPSYNEQFL. CDR3 nucleotide sequence: TGCAGCGTTGTCGATCCATCCTACAATGAGCAGTTCCTC.

Remarks on this clonotype: A much larger clone differs from this one at a single base, so this may be a read error. This chain joins TRBV29-1 and TRBJ2-4; the D is unclear. The CDR3 contains 14 residues. Per germline, CDR1 SQVTM and CDR2 ANQGSEA. The CDR3 DNA sequence: TGCAGCGTGGGCGTGGGGTTAGCCAAAAACATTCATTACTTC. This sequence encodes CSVGVGLAKNIHYF. The full variable domain, its missing parts supplied by reference TRBV29-1 and TRBJ2-4, is SAVISQKPSRDICQRGTSLTIQCQVDSQVTMMFWYRQQPGQSLTLIATANQGSEATYESGFVIDKFPISRPNLTFSTLTVSNMSPEDSSIYLCSVGVGLAKNIHYFGAGTRLSVL.

This clonotype has only one observation. The germline gene is not matched at one end of the junction; a read error may be the cause. The CDR3 bases are TGTGCCAGCAGATTGCCAGGGCCGGACGAGCAGTATTTC. It translates to CASRLPGPDEQYF. The V call is TRBV6-6, the J call TRBJ2-7, with D possibly matching TRBD1 (5 bases). Germline V gene lookup returns CDR1 MNHNY and CDR2 SVGAGI (reference sequence). This CDR3 is 13 amino acids long.

On this clonotype: Just one base apart from a much larger clone, this may be a read error. The chain links TRBV12-3 or TRBV12-4 to TRBJ2-3; 7 bases fit TRBD2. V dropped 7 bases and J dropped 0; count of bases not matched to a gene: 7. This CDR3 region has 15 residues. The CDR3 DNA reads as TGTGCCAGCATTGATTATAGCGGGAGCACAGATACGCAGTATTTT. It translates to CASIDYSGSTDTQYF.

The V gene is TRBV20-1, the J gene TRBJ1-5; D unclear. The CDR3 loop spans 14 amino acids. The germline V gene has CDR1 DFQATT and CDR2 SNEGSKA (reference sequence). V was trimmed by 0 bases and J by 3 bases, leaving 9 bases between them. For the CDR3, the DNA is TGCAGTGCTAGAGATCTCCACGACAATCAGCCCCAGCATTTT. Translating it yields CSARDLHDNQPQHF.

This chain's CDR3 is CASSYRTSGSTDTQYF. The CDR3 nucleotides are TGTGCCAGCAGTTACCGGACTAGCGGGAGCACAGATACGCAGTATTTT. The chain recombines TRBV6-2 or TRBV6-3 with TRBJ2-3, with 11 nucleotides matching TRBD2. Trimming removed 2 bases from V and 0 bases from J; junction bases left unmatched: 1. Germline V gives CDR1 MNHEY, CDR2 SVGEGT. The CDR3 is 16 residues long.

In the case of this clonotype: At one boundary the junction diverges from the germline segment, which might be a read error. The CDR3 sequence: CASNLTGTKETQYF. The CDR3 DNA follows: TGTGCCAGCAATTTAACTGGGACGAAGGAGACCCAGTACTTC. The chain uses TRBV12-3 or TRBV12-4 and TRBJ2-5; the D gene could be TRBD1 or TRBD2 (5 bases each). The length of the CDR3 is 14 residues.

There are many counts of this clonotype. The chain combines TRBV29-1 with TRBJ2-3; 11 nucleotides agree with TRBD2. This CDR3 comprises 15 residues. Losses at the gene ends were 0 bases for V and 7 bases for J; bases not matched to a gene: 6. CDR1 SQVTM and CDR2 ANQGSEA come from the germline V gene. The DNA for the CDR3 is TGCAGCGTTGAAGACACTAGCGGGAGTGGAAATACGCAGTATTTT. It encodes CSVEDTSGSGNTQYF.

The chain joins TRBV14 to TRBJ2-6, with TRBD2 matching 7 bases. Looked up from germline, CDR1 is SGHDN and CDR2 is FVKESK. Trimming removed 2 bases from V and 0 bases from J; junction bases left unmatched: 4. This CDR3 region has 17 residues. DNA for the CDR3: TGTGCCAGCAGCCAAATAGGGAGGGCCTCTGGGGCCAACGTCCTGACTTTC. It is translated as CASSQIGRASGANVLTF.

A remark on this clonotype: The missing conserved phenylalanine or tryptophan at the end of this CDR3 makes a read error likely. The gene calls are TRBV6-5 and TRBJ1-5; D is unclear. Trimming stripped 6 bases from V and 3 bases from J, with 12 bases between. The CDR3 has 14 residues. Germline values: CDR1 MNHEY, CDR2 SVGAGI. CDR3 protein: CASSPGPVNQPQHY. The CDR3 nucleotides read TGTGCCAGCAGCCCCGGACCCGTCAATCAGCCCCAGCATTAT.

This chain uses TRBV5-1 with TRBJ2-2; D is uncertain. This CDR3 comprises 15 residues. V lost 0 bases and J 4 bases, leaving 10 bases between the germline ends. CDR1 is SGHRS, CDR2 YFSETQ, per germline. CDR3 residues: CASSLAWSPTGELFF. CDR3 nucleotides: TGCGCCAGCAGCTTGGCTTGGTCACCCACCGGGGAGCTGTTTTTT.

About this clonotype: This clone may be a read error of a much larger clone one base away. The V gene is TRBV4-3, the J gene TRBJ2-2; a weak D match, TRBD2 (5 bases). The CDR3 has 15 amino acids. Germline assignment: CDR1 LGHNA and CDR2 YSLEER. Here the CDR3 reads CASSHADFDTGELSF. CDR3 sequence (DNA): TGCGCCAGCAGCCATGCCGACTTCGACACCGGGGAGCTGTCTTTT.

The sample holds many counts of this clonotype. V gene TRBV14 combines with J gene TRBJ1-2; D remains ambiguous. CDR3 length equals 13 residues. Germline assignment: CDR1 SGHDN and CDR2 FVKESK. The V end lost 0 bases, the J end lost 8 bases, and 10 bases lay between the germline ends. Written as DNA, the CDR3 is TGTGCCAGCAGCCAAGACCGGTCCCGGGGCTACACCTTC. Protein product: CASSQDRSRGYTF.

Concerning this clonotype itself: A much larger clone differs from this one at a single base, so this may be a read error. This chain connects TRBV4-3 to TRBJ1-5; D is uncertain. Near its end, the DNA agrees better with TRBJ2-3, so the J call may be wrong. CDR1 and CDR2 (germline): LGHNA, YSLEER. The CDR3 runs 13 residues. The CDR3 bases are TGCGCCAGCAGCCAAGAAAAGGATCAGCCCCAGTATTTT. Translation: CASSQEKDQPQYF.